This T cell receptor (beta chain) was captured by sequencing in a study of blood T cell repertoires in COVID-19. Study as a whole: Researchers got acute and convalescent COVID-19 samples from the United States, Italy and Spain.

Trimming took off 5 bases at V and 7 bases at J, with 15 bases between the two ends. There are 13 residues in the CDR3. Per the germline V gene, CDR1 is MRHNA and CDR2 is SNTAGT. This table comes from immunoSEQ multiplex PCR, and its TCRdb copy is limited to in-frame clones, with some not included. Altogether about 260,000 clones are present, over 80% being singletons, with the ten largest covering about 1.6%. This clonotype was sampled from a woman aged 40 to 50 who had recovered from COVID-19. This sequence joins TRBV6-4 and TRBJ2-7; perhaps TRBD1 as D (6 bases). Sequenced material: peripheral blood. CDR3 nucleotides: TGTGCCAGCAGTACTACAGCAGGGGTAGAGCAGTACTTC. Translating it yields CASSTTAGVEQYF.